One T cell receptor (beta chain) is described in this entry. In the authors' methods: Amplification from reference gene primers served as the basis for estimated nucleated cell counts. Data came from immunoSEQ multiplex PCR; TCRdb stores just in-frame clones and leaves some out. For V, J and clone size, that table is used; D and trimming come from the DNA. Seen here are approximately 220,000 clones, about 86% observed once, and the top ten hold 2.2%. Losses at the gene ends were 4 bases for V and 0 bases for J; bases not matched to a gene: 1. The germline gives CDR1 SGHTA, CDR2 FQGNSA. This CDR3 comprises 15 residues. The data derive from a study of blood T cell repertoires in COVID-19. Across the whole study: There were acute and convalescent COVID-19 samples, and they came from the United States, Italy and Spain. PBMCs, B-cell-depleted T cells, or T cells provided the cDNA or gDNA that made up the material.

Sequenced sample: peripheral blood. The source of this sequence is a woman between 45 and 65 years old with acute or convalescent COVID-19. The chain uses TRBV7-2 and TRBJ1-5; 9 nucleotides agree with TRBD1. The CDR3 DNA reads as TGTGCCAGCAGCTCGGGACAGGGTAGCAATCAGCCCCAGCATTTT. The encoded protein is CASSSGQGSNQPQHF.